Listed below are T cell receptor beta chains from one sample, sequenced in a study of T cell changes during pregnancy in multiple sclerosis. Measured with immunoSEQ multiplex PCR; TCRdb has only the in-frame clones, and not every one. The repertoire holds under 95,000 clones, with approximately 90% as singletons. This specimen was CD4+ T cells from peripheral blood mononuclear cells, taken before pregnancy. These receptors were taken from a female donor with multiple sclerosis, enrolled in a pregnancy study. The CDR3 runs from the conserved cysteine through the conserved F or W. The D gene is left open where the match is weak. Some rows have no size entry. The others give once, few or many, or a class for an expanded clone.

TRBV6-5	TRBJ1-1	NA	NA	CASSYSSFGTEAFF	TGTGCCAGCAGTTACTCTAGTTTCGGTACTGAAGCTTTCTTT
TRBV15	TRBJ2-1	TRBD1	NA	CATSSTLRTGSEGNEQFF	TGTGCCACCAGCAGTACCCTCCGGACAGGCTCGGAAGGGAATGAGCAGTTCTTC
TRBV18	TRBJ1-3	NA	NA	CASSPNGGAVGNTIYF	TGTGCCAGCTCACCGAACGGGGGGGCTGTCGGAAACACCATATATTTT
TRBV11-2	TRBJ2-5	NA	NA	CASRKETQYF	TGTGCCAGCCGTAAAGAGACCCAGTACTTC
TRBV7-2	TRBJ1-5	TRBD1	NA	CASSLSSGFGGQQPQHF	TGTGCCAGCAGCTTGTCGAGTGGGTTCGGGGGACAGCAGCCCCAGCATTTT
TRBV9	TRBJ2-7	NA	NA	CASSDRPRTFYEQYF	TGTGCCAGCAGCGATCGCCCCCGGACATTCTACGAGCAGTACTTC
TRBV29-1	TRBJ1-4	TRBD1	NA	CSVIQPGQGYEKLFF	TGCAGCGTTATCCAGCCGGGACAGGGGTATGAAAAACTGTTTTTT
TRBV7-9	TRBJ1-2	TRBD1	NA	CASSLSGTGGLGYTF	TGTGCCAGCAGCTTGTCCGGGACAGGGGGCCTCGGCTACACCTTC
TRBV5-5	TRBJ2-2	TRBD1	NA	CASRASTGVTGELFF	TGTGCCAGCAGGGCCAGCACAGGGGTCACCGGGGAGCTGTTTTTT
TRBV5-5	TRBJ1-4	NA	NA	CASSPRQEGGNEKLFF	TGTGCCAGCAGCCCCCGTCAGGAGGGAGGTAATGAAAAACTGTTTTTT
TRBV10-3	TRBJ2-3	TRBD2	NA	CAIRREGLSDTQYF	TGTGCCATCCGGCGGGAGGGCCTCTCAGATACGCAGTATTTT
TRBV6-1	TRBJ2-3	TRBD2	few	CASSDELALIQADTQYF	TGTGCCAGCAGTGATGAACTAGCGCTAATCCAGGCAGATACGCAGTATTTT
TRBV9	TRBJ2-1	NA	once	CASSVEGGFYNEQFF	TGTGCCAGCAGCGTAGAGGGGGGGTTCTACAATGAGCAGTTCTTC
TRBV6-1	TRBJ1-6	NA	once	CASSEFGGKSPLHF	TGTGCCAGCAGTGAGTTTGGGGGGAAGTCACCCCTCCACTTT
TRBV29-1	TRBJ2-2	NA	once	CSVASGQNTGELFF	TGCAGCGTTGCATCGGGACAGAACACCGGGGAGCTGTTTTTT
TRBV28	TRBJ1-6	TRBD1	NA	CASSLGTGNSPLHF	TGTGCCAGCAGTTTAGGGACAGGGAATTCACCCCTCCACTTT
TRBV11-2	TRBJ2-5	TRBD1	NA	CASSTTGGLETQYF	TGTGCCAGCAGCACTACAGGGGGCTTGGAGACCCAGTACTTC
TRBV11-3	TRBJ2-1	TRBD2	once	CASSSFTIAGGLNNEQFF	TGTGCCAGCAGCTCCTTCACAATAGCGGGGGGGCTTAACAATGAGCAGTTCTTC
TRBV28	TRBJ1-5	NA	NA	CASSLYRGNQPQHF	TGTGCCAGCAGTTTATACAGGGGCAATCAGCCCCAGCATTTT
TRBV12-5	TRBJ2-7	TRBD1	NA	CAIPGQGASYEQYF	TGTGCTATTCCGGGGCAGGGGGCCTCCTACGAGCAGTACTTC
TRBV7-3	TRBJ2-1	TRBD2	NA	CASSLQAGGYNEQFF	TGTGCCAGCAGCTTACAAGCGGGGGGGTACAATGAGCAGTTCTTC
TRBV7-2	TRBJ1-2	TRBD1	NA	CASSKGQGAYGYTF	TGTGCCAGCAGCAAGGGACAGGGGGCCTATGGCTACACCTTC
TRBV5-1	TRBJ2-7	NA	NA	CASSPRTAYEQYF	TGCGCCAGCAGCCCCCGGACAGCCTACGAGCAGTACTTC
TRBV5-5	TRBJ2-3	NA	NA	CASRYQRGTDTQYF	TGTGCCAGCAGATACCAGAGGGGGACAGATACGCAGTATTTT
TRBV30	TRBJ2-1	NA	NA	CASEWVDSSFF	TGTGCCTCGGAGTGGGTCGACTCCTCTTTCTTC
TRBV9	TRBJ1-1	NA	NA	CASSVQEATNTEAFF	TGTGCCAGCAGCGTACAAGAGGCTACGAACACTGAAGCTTTCTTT
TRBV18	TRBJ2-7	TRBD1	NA	CASSLDRGADEQYF	TGTGCCAGCTCACTAGACAGGGGGGCTGACGAGCAGTACTTC
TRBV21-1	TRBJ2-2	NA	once	CASFPLDRESPGELFF	TGTGCCAGCTTCCCTTTGGACAGGGAAAGTCCCGGGGAGCTGTTTTTT
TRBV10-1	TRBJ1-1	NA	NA	CASIPRETEAFF	TGCGCCAGCATCCCACGGGAAACTGAAGCTTTCTTT
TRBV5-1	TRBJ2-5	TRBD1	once	CASSSLGQGLETQYF	TGCGCCAGCAGCTCCTTAGGACAGGGGTTGGAGACCCAGTACTTC
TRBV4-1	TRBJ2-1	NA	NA	CASSQPTSVYEQFF	TGCGCCAGCAGCCAGCCGACTAGTGTCTATGAGCAGTTCTTC
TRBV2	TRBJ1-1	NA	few	CASKLDLNTEAFF	TGTGCCAGCAAGCTGGACTTGAACACTGAAGCTTTCTTT
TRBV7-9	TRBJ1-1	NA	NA	CASSAQINTEAFF	TGTGCCAGCAGCGCCCAGATTAACACTGAAGCTTTCTTT
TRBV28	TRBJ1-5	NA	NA	CASSLTLNQPQHF	TGTGCCAGCAGTTTAACGCTAAATCAGCCCCAGCATTTT
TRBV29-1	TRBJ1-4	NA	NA	CSVSPRGLNNEKLFF	TGCAGCGTTTCTCCCCGGGGACTGAATAATGAAAAACTGTTTTTT
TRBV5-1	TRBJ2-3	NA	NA	CASSPGTVSTDTQYF	TGCGCCAGCAGCCCCGGTACCGTTAGCACAGATACGCAGTATTTT
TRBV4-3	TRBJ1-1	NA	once	CASSQTKTPSLNTEAFF	TGCGCCAGCAGCCAGACTAAGACCCCCAGCTTGAACACTGAAGCTTTCTTT
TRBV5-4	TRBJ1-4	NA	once	CASSPAGLSPGNEKLFF	TGTGCCAGCAGCCCCGCGGGGTTAAGCCCTGGTAATGAAAAACTGTTTTTT
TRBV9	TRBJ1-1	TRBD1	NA	CASSKLQGAGTEAFF	TGTGCCAGCAGCAAATTACAGGGGGCGGGCACTGAAGCTTTCTTT